Listed below are T cell receptor beta chains from one sample, sequenced in a study of CD4+ T cells in melanoma. TCRdb keeps only in-frame clones here, not all; method: immunoSEQ multiplex PCR. The data contain roughly 54,000 clones, 89% of them seen just once; the ten biggest clones take up around 11%. The source material was peripheral blood. These receptors were obtained from a human donor with melanoma. CDR3s include the opening cysteine and the closing phenylalanine or tryptophan. D genes are given only for firm matches. Where a row states a size, it is once, few, many or the class of an expanded clone; other rows omit it.

v_call,d_call,clone_size,j_call,cdr3_nt,cdr3_aa
TRBV6-1,.,.,TRBJ2-3,TGTGCCAGCGGGAGGGACATACCCACAGATACGCAGTATTTT,CASGRDIPTDTQYF
TRBV6-1,TRBD1,.,TRBJ1-5,TGTGCCAGCAGTGAAAGTTTAACAGGGGTACGTCAGCCCCAGCATTTT,CASSESLTGVRQPQHF
TRBV2,TRBD1,.,TRBJ2-5,TGTGCCAGCACCCGCCGGACAGGACAAGAGACCCAGTACTTC,CASTRRTGQETQYF
TRBV18,TRBD1,few,TRBJ1-6,TGTGCCAGCTCACCGGGGGACAGCGTAGAATCACCCCTCCACTTT,CASSPGDSVESPLHF
TRBV30,.,.,TRBJ1-6,TGTGCCTGGAGTGTTAACAGTTCACCCCTCCACTTT,CAWSVNSSPLHF
TRBV19,.,.,TRBJ2-7,TGTGCCAGTAGTATAAGGAACTATTACGAGCAGTACTTC,CASSIRNYYEQYF
TRBV13,TRBD2,.,TRBJ2-7,TGTGCCAGCAGCTTAGGCCACCTAGCGGGGCCCTACGAGCAGTACTTC,CASSLGHLAGPYEQYF
TRBV6-5,.,few,TRBJ2-3,TGTGCCAGCAGTATCGGGTTCGCAGATACGCAGTATTTT,CASSIGFADTQYF
TRBV30,.,.,TRBJ1-3,TGTGCCTGGAGCTTGCGTGGTTCTGGAAACACCATATATTTT,CAWSLRGSGNTIYF
TRBV4-1,.,.,TRBJ2-3,TGCGCCAGCAGCCAAGCGTCGATGGGGTTGAATTTT,CASSQASMGLNF
TRBV2,.,once,TRBJ2-5,TGTGCCAGCAGCAGGGGTCGGGGGGAGACCCAGTACTTC,CASSRGRGETQYF
TRBV7-6,.,.,TRBJ2-1,TGTGCCAGCAGCTTAGCCGGGGTGGGTGAGCAGTTCTTC,CASSLAGVGEQFF
TRBV6-1,TRBD1,.,TRBJ1-6,TGTGCCAGCAGACAGGGGGCGTACAATTCACCCCTCCACTTT,CASRQGAYNSPLHF
TRBV19,.,.,TRBJ1-2,TGTGCCAGTACCGCGGGTTGGGACTACACCTTC,CASTAGWDYTF
TRBV30,.,.,TRBJ1-1,TGTGCCTGGAGGGCAGGGAACCCTGAAGCTTTCTTT,CAWRAGNPEAFF
TRBV2,.,.,TRBJ1-2,TGTGCCAGCAGTGACGCAAAGACCAACTATGGCTACACCTTC,CASSDAKTNYGYTF
TRBV30,.,.,TRBJ2-7,TGTGCCTGGACCGGGACACCACACTACGAGCAGTACTTC,CAWTGTPHYEQYF
TRBV7-6,.,.,TRBJ2-5,TGTGCCAGCAGCCCCCAGTACCAAGAGACCCAGTACTTC,CASSPQYQETQYF
TRBV5-1,TRBD1,.,TRBJ2-3,TGCGCCAGCAGCCGGGACAGGGGGCGGTCAGATACGCAGTATTTT,CASSRDRGRSDTQYF
TRBV5-1,TRBD1,.,TRBJ2-3,TGCGCCAGCAGCTTGGGGGGACAGGGACCGACAGATACGCAGTATTTT,CASSLGGQGPTDTQYF
TRBV12-5,.,.,TRBJ2-7,TGTGCTAGTGGTTTGGGACGCGGGACGGGCACCTACGAGCAGTACTTC,CASGLGRGTGTYEQYF
TRBV5-8,.,.,TRBJ1-2,TGTGCCAGCAGCTTGGGGCAGGGAAACTATGGCTACACCTTC,CASSLGQGNYGYTF
TRBV27,TRBD1,.,TRBJ1-2,TGTGCCAGCAGTTTTCGGACAGGGCACTATGGCTACACCTTC,CASSFRTGHYGYTF
TRBV14,.,.,TRBJ1-1,TGTGCCAGCAGCCAAGGACAGGTCAAAGGGGACACTGAAGCTTTCTTT,CASSQGQVKGDTEAFF
TRBV6-5,.,.,TRBJ1-5,TGTGCCAGCAGTAGGACCGAGAATCAGCCCCAGCATTTT,CASSRTENQPQHF
TRBV4-1,TRBD1,.,TRBJ1-5,TGCGCCAGCAGCCAAGACGGAGGGACAGATCAGCCCCAGCATTTT,CASSQDGGTDQPQHF
TRBV2,.,.,TRBJ2-7,TGTGCCAGCAATACAGGGACGCATTACGAGCAGTACTTC,CASNTGTHYEQYF
TRBV6-5,TRBD1,.,TRBJ1-2,TGTGCCAGCAGTCCGGGACAGTCTAACTATGGCTACACCTTC,CASSPGQSNYGYTF
TRBV9,.,medium-sized,TRBJ2-1,TGTGCCAGCAGCGTATTCTTTCAAGGGGATGAGCAGTTCTTC,CASSVFFQGDEQFF
TRBV5-1,.,.,TRBJ2-7,TGCGCCAGCAGCTTTCCAGGGGACGGCTACGAGCAGTACTTC,CASSFPGDGYEQYF
TRBV10-1,TRBD1,.,TRBJ2-1,TGCGCCAGCAGTGACCCTCCGGGACAGGGATTTCGCAATGAGCAGTTCTTC,CASSDPPGQGFRNEQFF
TRBV7-8,.,.,TRBJ2-7,TGTGCCAGCAGAAACAGCTATAGCTCCTACGAGCAGTACTTC,CASRNSYSSYEQYF
TRBV7-9,.,.,TRBJ1-1,TGTGCCAGCAGGTCAAGGAAAGGGCGGTTAACTGAAGCTTTCTTT,CASRSRKGRLTEAFF
TRBV2,TRBD1,.,TRBJ1-4,TGTGCCAGCAGTGTCGACAGGGCTCTGTTTTTT,CASSVDRALFF
TRBV4-1,TRBD2,.,TRBJ2-5,TGCGCCAGCAGAGAAGCGGGGGGGGAGACCCAGTACTTC,CASREAGGETQYF
TRBV10-3,.,.,TRBJ1-1,TGTGCCACATACAGGGATTCTACGAACACTGAAGCTTTCTTT,CATYRDSTNTEAFF
TRBV14,.,.,TRBJ1-1,TGTGCCAGCAGCCAAGTGCGGGGCACCCGTTGGATCAGCACTGAAGCTTTCTTT,CASSQVRGTRWISTEAFF
TRBV5-1,.,.,TRBJ1-2,TGCGCCAGCAGCTTGGCGGCAGCGCCAAACTATGGCTACACCTTC,CASSLAAAPNYGYTF
TRBV7-9,TRBD1,.,TRBJ1-1,TGTGCCAGCAGCGAACGGGACAGGGGGATGAACACTGAAGCTTTCTTT,CASSERDRGMNTEAFF
TRBV5-1,.,.,TRBJ1-1,TGCGCCAGCAGGGTAACAGTCCTGGTGGCTTTCTTT,CASRVTVLVAFF